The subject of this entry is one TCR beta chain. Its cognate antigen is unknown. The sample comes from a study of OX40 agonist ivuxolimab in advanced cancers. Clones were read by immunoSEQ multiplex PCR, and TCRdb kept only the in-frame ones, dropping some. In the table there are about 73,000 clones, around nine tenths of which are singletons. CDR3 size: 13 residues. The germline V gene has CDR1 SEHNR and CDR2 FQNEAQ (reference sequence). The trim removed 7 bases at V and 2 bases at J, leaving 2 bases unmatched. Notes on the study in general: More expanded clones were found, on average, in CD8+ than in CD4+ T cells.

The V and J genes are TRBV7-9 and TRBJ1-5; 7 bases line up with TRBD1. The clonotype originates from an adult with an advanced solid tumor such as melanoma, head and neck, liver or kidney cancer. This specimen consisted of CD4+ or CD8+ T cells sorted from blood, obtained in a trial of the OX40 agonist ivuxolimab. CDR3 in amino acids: CASTGTGNQPQHF. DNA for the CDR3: TGTGCCAGCACCGGGACAGGCAATCAGCCCCAGCATTTT.